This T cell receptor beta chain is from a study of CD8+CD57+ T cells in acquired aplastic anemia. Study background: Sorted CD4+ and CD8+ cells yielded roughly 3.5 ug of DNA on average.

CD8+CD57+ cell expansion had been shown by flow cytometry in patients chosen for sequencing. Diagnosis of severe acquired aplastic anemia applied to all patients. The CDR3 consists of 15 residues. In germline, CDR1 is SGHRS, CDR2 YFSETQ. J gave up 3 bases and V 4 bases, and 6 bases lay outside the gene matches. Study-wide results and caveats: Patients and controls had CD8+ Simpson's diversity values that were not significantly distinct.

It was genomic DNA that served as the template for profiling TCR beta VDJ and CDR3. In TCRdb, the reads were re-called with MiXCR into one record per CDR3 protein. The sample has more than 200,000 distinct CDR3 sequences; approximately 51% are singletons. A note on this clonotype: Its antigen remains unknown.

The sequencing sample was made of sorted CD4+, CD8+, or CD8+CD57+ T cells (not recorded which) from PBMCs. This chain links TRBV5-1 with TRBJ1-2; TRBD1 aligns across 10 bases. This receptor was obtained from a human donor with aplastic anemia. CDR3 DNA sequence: TGCGCCAGCAGCGTCCTGACAGGGGGCGACTATGGCTACACCTTC. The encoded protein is CASSVLTGGDYGYTF. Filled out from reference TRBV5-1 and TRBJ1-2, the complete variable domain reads KAGVTQTPRYLIKTRGQQVTLSCSPISGHRSVSWYQQTPGQGLQFLFEYFSETQRNKGNFPGRFSGRQFSNSRSEMNVSTLELGDSALYLCASSVLTGGDYGYTFGSGTRLTVV.